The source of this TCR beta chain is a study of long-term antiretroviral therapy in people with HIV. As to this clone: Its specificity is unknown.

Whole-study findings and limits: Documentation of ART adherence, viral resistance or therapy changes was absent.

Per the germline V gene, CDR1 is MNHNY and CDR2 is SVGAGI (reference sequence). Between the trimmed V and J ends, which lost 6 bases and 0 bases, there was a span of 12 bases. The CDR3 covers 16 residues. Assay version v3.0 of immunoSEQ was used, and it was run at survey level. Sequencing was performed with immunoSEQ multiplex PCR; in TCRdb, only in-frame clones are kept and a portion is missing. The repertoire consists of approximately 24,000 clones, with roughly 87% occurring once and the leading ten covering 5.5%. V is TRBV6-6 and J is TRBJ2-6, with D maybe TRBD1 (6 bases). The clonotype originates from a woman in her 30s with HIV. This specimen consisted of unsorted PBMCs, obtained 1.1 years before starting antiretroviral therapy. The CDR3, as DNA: TGTGCCAGCAGCCAGGACAGATACTCTGGGGCCAACGTCCTGACTTTC. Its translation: CASSQDRYSGANVLTF.